This record looks at one T cell receptor beta chain sequence and its context. The antigen is not known. TCRdb keeps only in-frame clones here, not all; method: immunoSEQ multiplex PCR. The data show around 50,000 clones, 75% to 80% seen once. The CDR3 length is 13 residues. V was pared by 7 bases and J by 3 bases, with 12 bases between. CDR1 is ENHRY, CDR2 SYGVKD, per germline. This entry belongs to a study of OX40 agonist ivuxolimab in advanced cancers. Study overall: The drug used for patients, ivuxolimab, was an agonistic anti-OX40 (CD134) antibody. Study-level points and caveats: With doses of 0.1 to 3.0 mg/kg, CD4+ and CD8+ blood T cells had undergone clonal expansion by week 6.

V is TRBV10-3 and J is TRBJ1-1; TRBD1 might be the D (6 bases). The sequence derives from an adult with an advanced solid tumor such as melanoma, head and neck, liver or kidney cancer. The input for sequencing was CD4+ or CD8+ T cells sorted from blood, taken in a trial of the OX40 agonist ivuxolimab. Here the CDR3 reads CAITSPGDTEAFF. The CDR3 nucleotides are TGTGCCATCACCTCCCCAGGGGACACTGAAGCTTTCTTT.